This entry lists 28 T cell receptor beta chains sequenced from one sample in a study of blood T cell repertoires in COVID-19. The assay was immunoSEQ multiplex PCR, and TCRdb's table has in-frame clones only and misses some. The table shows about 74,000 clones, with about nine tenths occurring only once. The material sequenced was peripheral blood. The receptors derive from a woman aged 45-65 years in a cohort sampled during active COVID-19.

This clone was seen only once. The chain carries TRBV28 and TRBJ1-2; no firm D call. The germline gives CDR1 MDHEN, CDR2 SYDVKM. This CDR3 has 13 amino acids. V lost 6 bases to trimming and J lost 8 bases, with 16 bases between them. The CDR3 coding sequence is TGTGCCAGCAGGCTTATCGGTACAGACGGCTACACCTTC. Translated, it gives CASRLIGTDGYTF.

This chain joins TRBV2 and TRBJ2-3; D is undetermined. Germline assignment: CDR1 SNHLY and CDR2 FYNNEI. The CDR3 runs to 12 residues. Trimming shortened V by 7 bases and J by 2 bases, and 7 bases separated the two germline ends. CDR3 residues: CASTRNTDTQYF. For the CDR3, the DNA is TGTGCCAGCACCAGGAACACAGATACGCAGTATTTT.

CDR3 protein: CASSLGTENYGYTF. The CDR3 region has the DNA TGTGCCAGCAGCCTTGGGACAGAGAACTATGGCTACACCTTC. The rearrangement uses TRBV14 and TRBJ1-2, with TRBD1 identical over 7 bases. With 4 bases clipped from V and 2 bases from J, the junction kept 4 bases outside the gene matches. CDR1 and CDR2 (germline): SGHDN, FVKESK. The CDR3 length is 14 residues.

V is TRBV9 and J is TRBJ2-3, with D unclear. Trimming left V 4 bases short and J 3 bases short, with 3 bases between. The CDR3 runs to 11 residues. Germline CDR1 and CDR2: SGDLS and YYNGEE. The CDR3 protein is CASSPTDTQYF. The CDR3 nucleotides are TGTGCCAGCAGCCCTACAGATACGCAGTATTTT.

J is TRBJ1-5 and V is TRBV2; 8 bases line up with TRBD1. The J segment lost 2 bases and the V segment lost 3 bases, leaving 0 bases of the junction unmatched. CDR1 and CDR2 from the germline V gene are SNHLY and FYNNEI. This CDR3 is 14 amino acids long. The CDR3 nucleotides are TGTGCCAGCAGTGAGGGACAGGGCAATCAGCCCCAGCATTTT. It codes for CASSEGQGNQPQHF.

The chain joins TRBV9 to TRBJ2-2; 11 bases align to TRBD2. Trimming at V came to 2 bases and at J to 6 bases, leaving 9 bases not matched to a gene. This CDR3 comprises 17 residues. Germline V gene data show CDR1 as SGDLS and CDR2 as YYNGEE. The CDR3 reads CASSVKTSGRRAGELFF. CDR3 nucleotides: TGTGCCAGCAGCGTTAAAACTAGCGGGAGAAGGGCCGGGGAGCTGTTTTTT.

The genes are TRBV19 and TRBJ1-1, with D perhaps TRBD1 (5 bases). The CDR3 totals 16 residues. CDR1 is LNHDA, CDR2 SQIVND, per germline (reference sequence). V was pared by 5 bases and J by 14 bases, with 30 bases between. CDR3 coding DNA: TGTGCCAGTAGTTTCGCCTTGGGTGGGGGGACCGGCGGAAACTTCTTT. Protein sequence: CASSFALGGGTGGNFF.

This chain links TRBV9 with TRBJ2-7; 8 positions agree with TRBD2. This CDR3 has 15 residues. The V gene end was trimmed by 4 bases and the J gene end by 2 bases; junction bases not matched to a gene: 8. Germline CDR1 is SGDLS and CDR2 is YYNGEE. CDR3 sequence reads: CASSQGAGGAYEQYF. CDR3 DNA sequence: TGTGCCAGCAGCCAAGGGGCGGGGGGAGCCTACGAGCAGTACTTC.

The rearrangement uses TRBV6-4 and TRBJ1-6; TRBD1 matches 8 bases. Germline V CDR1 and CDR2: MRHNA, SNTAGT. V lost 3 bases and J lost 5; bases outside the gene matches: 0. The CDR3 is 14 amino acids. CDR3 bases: TGTGCCAGCAGTGAACAGGGGGATAATTCACCCCTCCACTTT. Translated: CASSEQGDNSPLHF.

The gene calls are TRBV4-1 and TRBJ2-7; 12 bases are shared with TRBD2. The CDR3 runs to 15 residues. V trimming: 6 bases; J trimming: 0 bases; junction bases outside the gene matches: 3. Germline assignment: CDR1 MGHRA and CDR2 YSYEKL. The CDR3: CASSLTSGGSYEQYF. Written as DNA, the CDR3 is TGCGCCAGCAGTTTGACTAGCGGGGGCTCCTACGAGCAGTACTTC.

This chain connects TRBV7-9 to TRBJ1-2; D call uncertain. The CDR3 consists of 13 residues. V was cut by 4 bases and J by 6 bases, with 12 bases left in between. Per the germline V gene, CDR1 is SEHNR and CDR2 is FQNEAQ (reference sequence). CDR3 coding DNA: TGTGCCAGCAGCTCGTTGAAAACGGATGGCTACACCTTC. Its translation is CASSSLKTDGYTF.

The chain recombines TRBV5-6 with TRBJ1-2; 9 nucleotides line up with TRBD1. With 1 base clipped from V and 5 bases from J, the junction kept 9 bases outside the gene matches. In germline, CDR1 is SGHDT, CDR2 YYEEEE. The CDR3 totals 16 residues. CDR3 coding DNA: TGTGCCAGCAGCTTGCCCCAGTCGACAGGGGGGTATGGCTACACCTTC. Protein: CASSLPQSTGGYGYTF.

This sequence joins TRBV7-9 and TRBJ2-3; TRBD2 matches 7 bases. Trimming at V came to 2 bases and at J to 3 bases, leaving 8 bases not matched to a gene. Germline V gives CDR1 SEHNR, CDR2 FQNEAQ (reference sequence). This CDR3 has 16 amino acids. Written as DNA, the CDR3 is TGTGCCAGCAGCTTACACGGCGGGAGTTGGACAGATACGCAGTATTTT. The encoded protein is CASSLHGGSWTDTQYF.

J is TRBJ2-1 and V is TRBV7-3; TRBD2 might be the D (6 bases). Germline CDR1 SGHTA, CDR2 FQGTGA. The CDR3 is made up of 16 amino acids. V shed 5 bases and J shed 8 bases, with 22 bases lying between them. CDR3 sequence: CASSPGVVGDLDEQFF. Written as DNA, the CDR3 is TGTGCCAGCAGCCCGGGGGTTGTAGGGGATCTTGATGAGCAGTTCTTC.

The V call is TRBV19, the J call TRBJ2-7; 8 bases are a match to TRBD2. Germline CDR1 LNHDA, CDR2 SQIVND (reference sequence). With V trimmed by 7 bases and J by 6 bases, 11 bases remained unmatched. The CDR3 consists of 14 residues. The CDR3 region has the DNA TGTGCCAGTACCCCTCGGGGGGGGGTGGCCGAGCAGTACTTC. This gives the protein CASTPRGGVAEQYF.

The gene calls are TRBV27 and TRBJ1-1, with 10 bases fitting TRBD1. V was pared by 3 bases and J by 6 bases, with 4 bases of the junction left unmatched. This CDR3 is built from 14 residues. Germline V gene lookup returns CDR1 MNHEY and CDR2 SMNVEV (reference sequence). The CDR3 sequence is CASSLTGTGAEAFF. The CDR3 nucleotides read TGTGCCAGCAGTTTGACGGGGACAGGGGCTGAAGCTTTCTTT.

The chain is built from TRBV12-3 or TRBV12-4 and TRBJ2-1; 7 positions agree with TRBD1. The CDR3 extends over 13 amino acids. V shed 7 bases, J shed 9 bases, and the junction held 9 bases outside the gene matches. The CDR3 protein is CASTWTGSGEQFF. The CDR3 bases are TGTGCCAGCACCTGGACAGGTTCGGGTGAGCAGTTCTTC.

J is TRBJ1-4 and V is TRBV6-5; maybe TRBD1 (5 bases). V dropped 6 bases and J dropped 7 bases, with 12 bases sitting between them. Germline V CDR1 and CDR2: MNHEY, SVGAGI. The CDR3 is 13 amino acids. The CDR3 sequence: CASRFQGGEKLFF. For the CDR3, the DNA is TGTGCCAGCAGGTTTCAGGGAGGTGAAAAACTGTTTTTT.

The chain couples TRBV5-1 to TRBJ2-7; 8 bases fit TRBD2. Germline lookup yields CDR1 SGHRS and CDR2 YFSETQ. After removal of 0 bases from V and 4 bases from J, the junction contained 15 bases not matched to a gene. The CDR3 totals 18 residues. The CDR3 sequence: CASSLEPSGSGTYYEQYF. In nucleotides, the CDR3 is TGCGCCAGCAGCTTGGAACCTAGCGGGTCGGGGACGTATTACGAGCAGTACTTC.

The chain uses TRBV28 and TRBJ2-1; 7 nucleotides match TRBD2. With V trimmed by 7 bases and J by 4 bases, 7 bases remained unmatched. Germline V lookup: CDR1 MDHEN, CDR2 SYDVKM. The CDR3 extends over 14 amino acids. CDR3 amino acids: CASTVPSGYNEQFF. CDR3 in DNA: TGTGCCAGCACGGTCCCTAGCGGTTACAATGAGCAGTTCTTC.

The CDR3 loop reads CASSSPGLAGAAGELFF. The CDR3 DNA reads TGTGCCAGCAGTTCCCCCGGACTAGCGGGCGCAGCCGGGGAGCTGTTTTTT. This chain joins TRBV28 and TRBJ2-2; the match to TRBD2 covers 11 bases. This CDR3 contains 17 residues. Unmatched junction bases numbered 10, after V lost 4 bases and J lost 6 bases. Germline values: CDR1 MDHEN, CDR2 SYDVKM. Using reference TRBV28 and TRBJ2-2 for the parts outside the CDR3, the full variable domain is DVKVTQSSRYLVKRTGEKVFLECVQDMDHENMFWYRQDPGLGLRLIYFSYDVKMKEKGDIPEGYSVSREKKERFSLILESASTNQTSMYLCASSSPGLAGAAGELFFGEGSRLTVL.

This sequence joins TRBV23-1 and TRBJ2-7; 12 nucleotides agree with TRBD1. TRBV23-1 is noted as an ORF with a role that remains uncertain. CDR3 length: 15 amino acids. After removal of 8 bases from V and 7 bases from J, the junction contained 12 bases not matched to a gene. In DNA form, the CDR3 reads TGCGCCAGCGGACTCCGGGACAGGGGGCTGGGGGAGCAGTACTTC. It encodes CASGLRDRGLGEQYF.

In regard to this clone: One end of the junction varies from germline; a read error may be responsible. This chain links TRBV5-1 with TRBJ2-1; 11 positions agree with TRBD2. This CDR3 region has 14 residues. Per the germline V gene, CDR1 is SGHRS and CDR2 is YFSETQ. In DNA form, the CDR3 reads TGCGCCAGCCGCTTCGGGACTAGCGGCAATGAGCAGTTCTTC. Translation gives CASRFGTSGNEQFF.

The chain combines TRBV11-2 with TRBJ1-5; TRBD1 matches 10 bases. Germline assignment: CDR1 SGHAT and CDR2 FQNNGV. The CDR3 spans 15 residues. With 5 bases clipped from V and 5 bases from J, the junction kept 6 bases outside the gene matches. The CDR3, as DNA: TGTGCCAGCAGCCGGGACAGGGGCGCATATCAGCCCCAGCATTTT. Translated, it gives CASSRDRGAYQPQHF.

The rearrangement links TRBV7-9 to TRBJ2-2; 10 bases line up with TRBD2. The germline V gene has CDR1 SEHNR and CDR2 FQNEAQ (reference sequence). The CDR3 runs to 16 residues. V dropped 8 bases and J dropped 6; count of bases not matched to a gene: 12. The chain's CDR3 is CASAWGGLAKSGELFF. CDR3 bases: TGTGCCAGCGCCTGGGGGGGACTAGCGAAGTCCGGGGAGCTGTTTTTT.

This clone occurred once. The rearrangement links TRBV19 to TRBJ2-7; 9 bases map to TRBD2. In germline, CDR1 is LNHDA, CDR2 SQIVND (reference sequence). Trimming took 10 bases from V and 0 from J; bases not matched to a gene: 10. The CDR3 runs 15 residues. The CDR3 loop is CATSPLAGVSYEQYF. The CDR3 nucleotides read TGTGCCACCAGCCCACTAGCGGGTGTCTCCTACGAGCAGTACTTC.

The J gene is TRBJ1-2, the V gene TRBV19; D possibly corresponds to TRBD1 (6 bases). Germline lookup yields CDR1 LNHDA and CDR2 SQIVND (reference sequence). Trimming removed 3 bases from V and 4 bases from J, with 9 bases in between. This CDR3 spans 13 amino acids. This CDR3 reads CASSMDRSYGYTF. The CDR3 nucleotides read TGTGCCAGTAGTATGGACAGAAGCTATGGCTACACCTTC. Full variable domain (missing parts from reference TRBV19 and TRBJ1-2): DGGITQSPKYLFRKEGQNVTLSCEQNLNHDAMYWYRQDPGQGLRLIYYSQIVNDFQKGDIAEGYSVSREKKESFPLTVTSAQKNPTAFYLCASSMDRSYGYTFGSGTRLTVV.

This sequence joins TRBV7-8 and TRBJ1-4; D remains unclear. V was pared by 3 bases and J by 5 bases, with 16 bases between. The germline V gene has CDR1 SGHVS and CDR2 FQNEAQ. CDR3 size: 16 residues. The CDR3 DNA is TGTGCCAGCAGCTTCCTTGGCGGAGGGAAGAATGAAAAACTGTTTTTT. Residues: CASSFLGGGKNEKLFF. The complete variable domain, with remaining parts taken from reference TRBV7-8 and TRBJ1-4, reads GAGVSQSPRYKVAKRGQDVALRCDPISGHVSLFWYQQALGQGPEFLTYFQNEAQLDKSGLPSDRFFAERPEGSVSTLKIQRTQQEDSAVYLCASSFLGGGKNEKLFFGSGTQLSVL.